These 11 T cell receptor beta chains came from one sample sequenced in a study of OX40 agonist ivuxolimab in advanced cancers. Profiled with immunoSEQ multiplex PCR; TCRdb holds only in-frame clones, not every one. The profile shows 45,000 to 50,000 clones, around 88% of them singletons. The source material was CD4+ or CD8+ T cells sorted from blood, sampled in a trial of the OX40 agonist ivuxolimab. These TCRs come from an adult with an advanced solid tumor such as melanoma, head and neck, liver or kidney cancer.

The chain combines TRBV19 with TRBJ2-1; 10 bases are shared with TRBD2. The germline V gene encodes CDR1 LNHDA and CDR2 SQIVND (reference sequence). The V gene end was trimmed by 6 bases and the J gene end by 4 bases; junction bases not matched to a gene: 6. The CDR3 has 15 residues. In DNA form, the CDR3 reads TGTGCCAGTAGCCCGACTAGCGGGTTATACAATGAGCAGTTCTTC. This codes for CASSPTSGLYNEQFF.

V usage is TRBV5-1 and J usage is TRBJ2-5; possible D gene TRBD1, 6 bases. This CDR3 is built from 14 residues. Trimming took off 5 bases at V and 4 bases at J, with 15 bases between the two ends. Germline V gives CDR1 SGHRS, CDR2 YFSETQ. In DNA, the CDR3 is TGCGCCAGCAGTTATACCCCAGGGGTAGAGACCCAGTACTTC. Amino acid sequence: CASSYTPGVETQYF.

This clone has just one count. The chain employs TRBV5-1 and TRBJ2-7; possibly TRBD1 for D (5 bases). Germline V lookup: CDR1 SGHRS, CDR2 YFSETQ. V lost 3 bases and J 2 bases, leaving 12 bases between the germline ends. The CDR3 sequence is 14 residues long. CDR3 amino acids: CASSSSGRAYEQYF. The CDR3 DNA sequence: TGCGCCAGCAGCTCCTCCGGCAGGGCCTACGAGCAGTACTTC.

V gene TRBV20-1 combines with J gene TRBJ2-7; perhaps TRBD2 as D (6 bases). This CDR3 is built from 11 residues. Germline V gene data show CDR1 as DFQATT and CDR2 as SNEGSKA (reference sequence). V lost 6 bases and J 6 bases, leaving 12 bases between the germline ends. The CDR3 region has the DNA TGCAGTGCAACCGGAGGGGTCGAGCAGTACTTC. The encoded protein is CSATGGVEQYF.

The CDR3 nucleotides read TGTGCCAGCAGGAAACTAGCGGAGGTGGTCAATGAGCAGTTCTTC. It is translated as CASRKLAEVVNEQFF. The genes are TRBV28 and TRBJ2-1; 8 positions agree with TRBD2. The CDR3 loop spans 15 amino acids. The V gene's germline CDR1 is MDHEN and CDR2 SYDVKM. J gave up 6 bases and V 6 bases, and 10 bases lay outside the gene matches.

The rearrangement uses TRBV6-6 and TRBJ1-5, with 8 bases identical to TRBD1. The CDR3 length is 15 residues. V lost 6 bases to trimming and J lost 3 bases; unmatched junction nucleotides: 7. Germline V gene sequence: CDR1 MNHNY, CDR2 SVGAGI (reference sequence). In DNA form, the CDR3 reads TGTGCCAGCAGCTCCGGACAGGGCAACAATCAGCCCCAGCATTTT. This gives the protein CASSSGQGNNQPQHF.

V is TRBV6-4 and J is TRBJ2-1, with TRBD2 matching over 7 bases. This CDR3 region has 13 residues. Germline V gene data show CDR1 as MRHNA and CDR2 as SNTAGT. The ends lost 3 bases at V and 9 bases at J; junction bases unmatched: 5. The CDR3 coding sequence is TGTGCCAGCAGTGAACGTCCGGGGGGTGAGCAGTTCTTC. It is translated as CASSERPGGEQFF.

This clone was seen a single time. This sequence joins TRBV27 and TRBJ1-2; D gene uncertain. The V and J ends lost 5 bases and 3 bases respectively, with 13 bases between them. From germline, CDR1 is MNHEY and CDR2 SMNVEV (reference sequence). This CDR3 comprises 14 residues. CDR3 sequence: CASSTLPGHYGYTF. The CDR3 nucleotides read TGTGCCAGCAGTACGCTACCTGGGCACTATGGCTACACCTTC.

The chain employs TRBV14 and TRBJ2-1, with 8 bases matching TRBD2. Losses at the gene ends were 0 bases for V and 3 bases for J; bases not matched to a gene: 7. This CDR3 region has 17 residues. Germline CDR1 is SGHDN and CDR2 is FVKESK. This chain's CDR3 is CASSQDKVLAVYNEQFF. The DNA for the CDR3 is TGTGCCAGCAGCCAAGATAAAGTACTAGCGGTCTACAATGAGCAGTTCTTC.

This clone occurred once. The rearrangement links TRBV10-2 to TRBJ2-1; possibly TRBD2 for D (6 bases). V lost 6 bases, J lost 11 bases, and 20 bases lay in between. CDR1 is WSHSY and CDR2 is SAAADI in the germline V gene. The CDR3 has 14 amino acids. CDR3 region: CASRPRGSGSQQFF. DNA of the CDR3: TGCGCCAGCAGACCCCGGGGTAGCGGTTCTCAGCAGTTCTTC.

The chain employs TRBV5-1 and TRBJ2-5; 10 bases match TRBD1. The end of the DNA aligns better with TRBJ2-7, so the J call may be wrong. The CDR3 length is 16 residues. Per germline, CDR1 SGHRS and CDR2 YFSETQ. CDR3 DNA: TGCGCCAGCAGCTTGGGACAGGGGGCTAGCTCCTACGAGCAGTACTTC. It codes for CASSLGQGASSYEQYF.